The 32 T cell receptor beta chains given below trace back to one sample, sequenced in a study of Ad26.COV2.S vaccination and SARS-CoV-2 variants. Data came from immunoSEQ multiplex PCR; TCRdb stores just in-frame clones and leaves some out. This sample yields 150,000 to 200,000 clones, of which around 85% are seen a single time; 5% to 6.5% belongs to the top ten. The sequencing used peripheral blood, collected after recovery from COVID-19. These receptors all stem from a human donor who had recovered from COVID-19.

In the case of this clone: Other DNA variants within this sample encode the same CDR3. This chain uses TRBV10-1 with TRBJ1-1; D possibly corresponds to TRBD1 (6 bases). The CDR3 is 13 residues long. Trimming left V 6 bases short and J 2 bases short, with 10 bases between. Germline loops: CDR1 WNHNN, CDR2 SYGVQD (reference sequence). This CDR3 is CASSRGANTEAFF. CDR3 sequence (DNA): TGCGCCAGCAGCCGGGGGGCTAACACTGAAGCTTTCTTT.

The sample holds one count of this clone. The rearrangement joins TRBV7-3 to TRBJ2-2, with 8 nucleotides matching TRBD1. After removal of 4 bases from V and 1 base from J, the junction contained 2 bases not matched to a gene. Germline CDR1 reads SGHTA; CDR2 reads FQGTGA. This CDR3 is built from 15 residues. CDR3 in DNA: TGTGCCAGCAGCTCGGACAGGGTGAACACCGGGGAGCTGTTTTTT. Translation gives CASSSDRVNTGELFF.

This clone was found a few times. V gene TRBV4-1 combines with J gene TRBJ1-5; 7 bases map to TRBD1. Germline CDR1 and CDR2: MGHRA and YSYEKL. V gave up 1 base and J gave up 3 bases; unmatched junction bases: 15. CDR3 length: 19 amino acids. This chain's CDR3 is CASSQVRVGTALSNQPQHF. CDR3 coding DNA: TGCGCCAGCAGCCAAGTTCGAGTGGGGACAGCCCTTTCCAATCAGCCCCAGCATTTT.

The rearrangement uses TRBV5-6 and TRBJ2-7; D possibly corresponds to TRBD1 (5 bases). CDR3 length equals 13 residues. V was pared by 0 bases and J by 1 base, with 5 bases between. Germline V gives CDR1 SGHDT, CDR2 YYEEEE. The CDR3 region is CASSLDRSYEQYF. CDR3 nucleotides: TGTGCCAGCAGCTTGGACAGGTCCTACGAGCAGTACTTC.

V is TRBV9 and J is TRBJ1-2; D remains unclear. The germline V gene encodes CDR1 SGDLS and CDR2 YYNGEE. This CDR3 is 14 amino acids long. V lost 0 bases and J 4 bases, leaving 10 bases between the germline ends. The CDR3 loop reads CASSVEGSLYGYTF. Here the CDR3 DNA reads TGTGCCAGCAGCGTAGAGGGCAGCCTCTATGGCTACACCTTC. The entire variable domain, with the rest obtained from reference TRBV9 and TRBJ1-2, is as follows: DSGVTQTPKHLITATGQRVTLRCSPRSGDLSVYWYQQSLDQGLQFLIQYYNGEERAKGNILERFSAQQFPDLHSELNLSSLELGDSALYFCASSVEGSLYGYTFGSGTRLTVV.

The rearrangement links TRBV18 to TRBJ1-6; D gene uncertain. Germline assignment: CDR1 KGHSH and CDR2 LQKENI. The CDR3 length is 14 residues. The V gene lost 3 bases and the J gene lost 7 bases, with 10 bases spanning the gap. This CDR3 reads CASSPQALNSPLHF. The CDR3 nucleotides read TGTGCCAGCTCACCCCAGGCGTTGAATTCACCCCTCCACTTT.

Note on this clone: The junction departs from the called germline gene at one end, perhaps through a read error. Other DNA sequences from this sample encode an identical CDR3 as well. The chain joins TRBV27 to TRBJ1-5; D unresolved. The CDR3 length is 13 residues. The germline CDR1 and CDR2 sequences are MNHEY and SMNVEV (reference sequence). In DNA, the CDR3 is TGTGCCAGCAGTTACGTGAGTAATCAGCCTCAGCATTTT. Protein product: CASSYVSNQPQHF.

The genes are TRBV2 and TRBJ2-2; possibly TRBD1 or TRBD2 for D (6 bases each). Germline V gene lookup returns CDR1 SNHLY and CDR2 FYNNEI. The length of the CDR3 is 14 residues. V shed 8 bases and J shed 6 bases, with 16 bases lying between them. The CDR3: CASWRGIQAGELFF. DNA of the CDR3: TGTGCCAGCTGGAGGGGGATACAGGCCGGGGAGCTGTTTTTT.

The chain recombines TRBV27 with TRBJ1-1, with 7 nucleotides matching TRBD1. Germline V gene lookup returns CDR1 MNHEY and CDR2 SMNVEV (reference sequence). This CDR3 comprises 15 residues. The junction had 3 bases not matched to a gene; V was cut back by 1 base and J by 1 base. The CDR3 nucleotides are TGTGCCAGCAGTTTATGGACAGGCAAGAACACTGAAGCTTTCTTT. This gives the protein CASSLWTGKNTEAFF.

This CDR3 is CASSLGQGMEKLFF. For the CDR3, the DNA is TGTGCCAGTAGCCTGGGACAGGGGATGGAAAAACTGTTTTTT. The rearrangement links TRBV19 to TRBJ1-4; 10 bases are a match to TRBD1. The CDR3 runs 14 residues. Germline values: CDR1 LNHDA, CDR2 SQIVND (reference sequence). V lost 6 bases and J lost 8; bases outside the gene matches: 6.

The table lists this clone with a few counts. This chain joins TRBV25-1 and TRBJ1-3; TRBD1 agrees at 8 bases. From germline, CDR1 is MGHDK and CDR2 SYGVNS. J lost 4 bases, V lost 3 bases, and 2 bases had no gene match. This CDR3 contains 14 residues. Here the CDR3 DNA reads TGTGCCAGCAGTGAGCGGACAGGGGGAAACACCATATATTTT. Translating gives CASSERTGGNTIYF.

The CDR3 coding sequence is TGTGCCAGCAGCCCGAGGGGATATGGGAATTCACCCCTCCACTTT. Translation: CASSPRGYGNSPLHF. The rearrangement uses TRBV5-4 and TRBJ1-6; weak D call: TRBD1 (5 bases). The CDR3 sequence is 15 residues long. V shed 4 bases and J shed 7 bases, with 15 bases lying between them. Germline CDR1 and CDR2: SGHNT and YYREEE (reference sequence).

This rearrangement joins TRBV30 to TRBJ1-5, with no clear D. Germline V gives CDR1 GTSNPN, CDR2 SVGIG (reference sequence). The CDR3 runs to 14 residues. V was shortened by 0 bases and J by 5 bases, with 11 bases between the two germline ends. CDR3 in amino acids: CAWSVPSEYQPQHF. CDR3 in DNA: TGTGCCTGGAGTGTACCCAGTGAATATCAGCCCCAGCATTTT.

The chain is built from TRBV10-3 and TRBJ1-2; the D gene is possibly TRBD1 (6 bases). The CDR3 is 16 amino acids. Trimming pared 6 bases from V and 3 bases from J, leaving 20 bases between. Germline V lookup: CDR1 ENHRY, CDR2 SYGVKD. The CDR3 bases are TGTGCCATCAGAGAGCCGGGGGGAAAGGGGGACTATGGCTACACCTTC. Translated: CAIREPGGKGDYGYTF.

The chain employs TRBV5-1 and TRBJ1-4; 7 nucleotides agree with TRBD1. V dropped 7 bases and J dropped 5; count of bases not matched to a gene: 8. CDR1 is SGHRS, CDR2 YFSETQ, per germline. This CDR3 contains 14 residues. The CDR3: CASARQGTNEKLFF. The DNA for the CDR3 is TGCGCCAGCGCAAGACAGGGTACAAATGAAAAACTGTTTTTT.

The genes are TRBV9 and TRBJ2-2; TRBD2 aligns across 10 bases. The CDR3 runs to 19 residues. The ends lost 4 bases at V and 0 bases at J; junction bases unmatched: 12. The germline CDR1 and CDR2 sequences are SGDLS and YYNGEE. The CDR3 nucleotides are TGTGCCAGCAGCTTCCTGGGCCTAGCGGGAGCTTCGAACACCGGGGAGCTGTTTTTT. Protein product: CASSFLGLAGASNTGELFF. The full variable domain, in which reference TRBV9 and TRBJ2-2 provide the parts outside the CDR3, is DSGVTQTPKHLITATGQRVTLRCSPRSGDLSVYWYQQSLDQGLQFLIQYYNGEERAKGNILERFSAQQFPDLHSELNLSSLELGDSALYFCASSFLGLAGASNTGELFFGEGSRLTVL.

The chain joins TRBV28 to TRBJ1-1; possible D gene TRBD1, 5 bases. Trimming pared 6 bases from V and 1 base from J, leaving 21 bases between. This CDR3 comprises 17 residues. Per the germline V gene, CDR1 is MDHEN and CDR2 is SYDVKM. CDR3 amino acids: CASRSDRSYYQNTEAFF. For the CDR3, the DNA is TGTGCCAGCAGGAGCGACAGATCCTACTACCAGAACACTGAAGCTTTCTTT.

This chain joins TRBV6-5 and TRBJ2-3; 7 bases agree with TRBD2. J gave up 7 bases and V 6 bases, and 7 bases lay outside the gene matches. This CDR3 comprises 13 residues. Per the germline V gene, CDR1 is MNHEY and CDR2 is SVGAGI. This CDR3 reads CASRERDWYTQYF. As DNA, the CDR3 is TGTGCCAGCAGAGAGCGGGATTGGTATACGCAGTATTTT.

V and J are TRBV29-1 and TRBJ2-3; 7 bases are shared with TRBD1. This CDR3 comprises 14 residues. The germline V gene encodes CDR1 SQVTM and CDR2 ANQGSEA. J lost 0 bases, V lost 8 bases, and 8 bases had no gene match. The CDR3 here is CSFRDSPSTDTQYF. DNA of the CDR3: TGCAGCTTTCGGGACAGTCCTAGCACAGATACGCAGTATTTT.

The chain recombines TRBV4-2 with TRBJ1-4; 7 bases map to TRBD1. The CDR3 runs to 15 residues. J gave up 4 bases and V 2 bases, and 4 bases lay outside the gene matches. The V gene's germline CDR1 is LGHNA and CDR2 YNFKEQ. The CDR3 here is CASSQLGQLNEKLFF. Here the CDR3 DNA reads TGTGCCAGCAGCCAACTGGGACAGCTTAATGAAAAACTGTTTTTT.

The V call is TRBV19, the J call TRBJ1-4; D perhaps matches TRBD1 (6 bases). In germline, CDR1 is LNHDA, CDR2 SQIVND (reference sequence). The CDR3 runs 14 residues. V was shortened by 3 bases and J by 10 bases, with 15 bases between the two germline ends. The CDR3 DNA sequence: TGTGCCAGTAGTATGGAACAGGGAATGGGAAAACTGTTTTTT. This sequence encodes CASSMEQGMGKLFF. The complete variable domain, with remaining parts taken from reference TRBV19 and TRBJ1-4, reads DGGITQSPKYLFRKEGQNVTLSCEQNLNHDAMYWYRQDPGQGLRLIYYSQIVNDFQKGDIAEGYSVSREKKESFPLTVTSAQKNPTAFYLCASSMEQGMGKLFFGSGTQLSVL.

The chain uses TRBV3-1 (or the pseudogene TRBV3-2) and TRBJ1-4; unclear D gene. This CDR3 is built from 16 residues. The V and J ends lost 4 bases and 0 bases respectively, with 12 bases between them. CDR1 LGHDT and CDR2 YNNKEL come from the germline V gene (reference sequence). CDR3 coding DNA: TGTGCCAGCAGCCTTAAGGGCGGGGCAACTAATGAAAAACTGTTTTTT. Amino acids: CASSLKGGATNEKLFF.

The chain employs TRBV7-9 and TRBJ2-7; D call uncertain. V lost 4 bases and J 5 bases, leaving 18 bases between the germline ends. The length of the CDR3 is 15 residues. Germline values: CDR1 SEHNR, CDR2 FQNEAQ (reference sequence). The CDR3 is CASSSFLSTSDEQYF. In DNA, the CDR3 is TGTGCCAGCAGCTCGTTCCTATCGACAAGCGACGAGCAGTACTTC.

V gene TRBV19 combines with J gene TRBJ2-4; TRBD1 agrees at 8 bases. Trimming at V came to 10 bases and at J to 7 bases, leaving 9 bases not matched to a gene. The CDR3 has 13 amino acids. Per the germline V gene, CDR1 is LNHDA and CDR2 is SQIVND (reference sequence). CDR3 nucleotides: TGTGCCATTAGGGACAGGCTCTATAACATTCAGTACTTC. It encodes CAIRDRLYNIQYF.

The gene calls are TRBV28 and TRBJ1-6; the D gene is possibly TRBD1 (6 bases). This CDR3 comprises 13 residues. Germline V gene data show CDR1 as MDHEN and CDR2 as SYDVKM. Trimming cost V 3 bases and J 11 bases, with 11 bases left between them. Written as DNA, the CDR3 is TGTGCCAGCAGTTTCCAGGGGCTGGCACCCCTCCACTTT. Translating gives CASSFQGLAPLHF.

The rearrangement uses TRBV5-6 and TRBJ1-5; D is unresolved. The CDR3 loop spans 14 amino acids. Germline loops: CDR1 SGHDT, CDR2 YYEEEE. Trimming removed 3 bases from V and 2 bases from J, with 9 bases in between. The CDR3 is CASSYGAGNQPQHF. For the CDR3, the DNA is TGTGCCAGCAGCTATGGAGCGGGCAATCAGCCCCAGCATTTT.

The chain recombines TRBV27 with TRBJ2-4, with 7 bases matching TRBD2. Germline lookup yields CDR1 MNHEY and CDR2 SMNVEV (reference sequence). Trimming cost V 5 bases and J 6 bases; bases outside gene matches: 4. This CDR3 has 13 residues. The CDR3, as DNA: TGTGCCAGCAGTCCAGGGAGGGGAAACATTCAGTACTTC. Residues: CASSPGRGNIQYF.

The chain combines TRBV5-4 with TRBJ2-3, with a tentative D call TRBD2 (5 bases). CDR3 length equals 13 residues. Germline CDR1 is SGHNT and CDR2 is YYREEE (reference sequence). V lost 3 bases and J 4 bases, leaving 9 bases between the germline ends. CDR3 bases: TGTGCCAGCAGCTCCACCGGGGCAGATACGCAGTATTTT. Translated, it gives CASSSTGADTQYF. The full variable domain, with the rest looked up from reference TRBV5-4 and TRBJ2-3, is ETGVTQSPTHLIKTRGQQVTLRCSSQSGHNTVSWYQQALGQGPQFIFQYYREEENGRGNFPPRFSGLQFPNYSSELNVNALELDDSALYLCASSSTGADTQYFGPGTRLTVL.

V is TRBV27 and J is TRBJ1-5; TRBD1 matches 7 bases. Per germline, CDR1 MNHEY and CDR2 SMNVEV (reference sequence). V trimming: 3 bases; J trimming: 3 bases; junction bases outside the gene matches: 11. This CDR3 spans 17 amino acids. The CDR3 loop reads CASSFSYRGTANQPQHF. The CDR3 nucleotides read TGTGCCAGCAGTTTTTCCTATAGGGGGACAGCCAATCAGCCCCAGCATTTT.

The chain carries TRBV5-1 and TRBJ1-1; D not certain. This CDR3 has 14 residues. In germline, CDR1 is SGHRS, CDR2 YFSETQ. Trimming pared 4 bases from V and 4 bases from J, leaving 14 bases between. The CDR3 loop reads CASSLNRDFTEAFF. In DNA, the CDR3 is TGCGCCAGCAGCCTGAACCGGGATTTCACTGAAGCTTTCTTT.

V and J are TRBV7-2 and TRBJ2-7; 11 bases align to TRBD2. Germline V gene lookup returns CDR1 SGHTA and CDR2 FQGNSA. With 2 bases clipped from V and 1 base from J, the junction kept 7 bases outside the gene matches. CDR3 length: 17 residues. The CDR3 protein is CASSLKPSGGLSYEQYF. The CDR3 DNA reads TGTGCCAGCAGCTTAAAACCTAGCGGGGGGCTTTCCTACGAGCAGTACTTC.

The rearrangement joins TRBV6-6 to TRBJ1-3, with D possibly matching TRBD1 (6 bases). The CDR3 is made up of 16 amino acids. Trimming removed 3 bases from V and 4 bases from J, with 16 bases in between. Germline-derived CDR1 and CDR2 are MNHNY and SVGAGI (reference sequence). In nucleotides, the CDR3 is TGTGCCAGCAGTTATTCTGCGGGACACCGAGGAAACACCATATATTTT. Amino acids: CASSYSAGHRGNTIYF.